The 28 T cell receptor beta chains below were found in one sample sequenced in a study of T cell changes during pregnancy in multiple sclerosis. The table came from immunoSEQ multiplex PCR; TCRdb's copy has only in-frame clones and leaves some out. The sample has under 45,000 clones, 90% seen once. Sequenced material: CD8+ T cells from peripheral blood mononuclear cells, taken in the third trimester of pregnancy. These receptors all stem from a female donor with multiple sclerosis, enrolled in a pregnancy study.

V gene TRBV4-1 combines with J gene TRBJ2-7, with a tentative D call TRBD1 (6 bases). Germline CDR1 is MGHRA and CDR2 is YSYEKL. The CDR3 spans 17 residues. V gave up 4 bases and J gave up 2 bases, with 21 bases separating them. CDR3 DNA: TGCGCCAGCAGCCCCAATACAGGGCAGAGCTTAACCTACGAGCAGTACTTC. Residues: CASSPNTGQSLTYEQYF.

The CDR3 DNA is TGTGCCATCAGTGAAAGGACAGGGCTATCCTACGAGCAGTACTTC. It is translated as CAISERTGLSYEQYF. The genes are TRBV10-3 and TRBJ2-7; 8 positions match TRBD1. Germline V gene lookup returns CDR1 ENHRY and CDR2 SYGVKD. The CDR3 loop spans 15 amino acids. V gave up 3 bases and J gave up 1 base; unmatched junction bases: 5.

Concerning this clone: The junction departs from the called germline gene at one end, perhaps through a read error. The chain joins TRBV7-7 to TRBJ2-7; D is ambiguous. In germline, CDR1 is SSHAT, CDR2 FNYEAQ (reference sequence). This CDR3 comprises 13 residues. This CDR3 reads CASSLGTAYEQYF. For the CDR3, the DNA is TGTGCTAGCAGCTTAGGAACAGCCTACGAGCAGTACTTC.

The chain combines TRBV19 with TRBJ2-5; the match to TRBD2 covers 12 bases. CDR1 LNHDA and CDR2 SQIVND come from the germline V gene (reference sequence). The length of the CDR3 is 16 residues. V trimming: 5 bases; J trimming: 2 bases; junction bases outside the gene matches: 6. The CDR3 loop is CASSEASGRAQETQYF. CDR3 nucleotides: TGTGCCAGTAGTGAGGCTAGCGGGAGGGCACAAGAGACCCAGTACTTC. The full variable domain, with the rest looked up from reference TRBV19 and TRBJ2-5, is DGGITQSPKYLFRKEGQNVTLSCEQNLNHDAMYWYRQDPGQGLRLIYYSQIVNDFQKGDIAEGYSVSREKKESFPLTVTSAQKNPTAFYLCASSEASGRAQETQYFGPGTRLLVL.

The chain joins TRBV11-3 to TRBJ1-1; D is undetermined. V was pared by 1 base and J by 4 bases, with 16 bases between. This CDR3 has 16 amino acids. Germline CDR1 and CDR2: SGHNT and YENEEA. DNA of the CDR3: TGTGCCAGCAGCTTAGCCGCAGGTCGGTCAGTCACTGAAGCTTTCTTT. It yields the protein CASSLAAGRSVTEAFF.

The genes are TRBV25-1 and TRBJ2-5; 7 nucleotides line up with TRBD1. V dropped 5 bases and J dropped 2; count of bases not matched to a gene: 2. Germline CDR1 is MGHDK and CDR2 is SYGVNS. The length of the CDR3 is 13 residues. CDR3 coding DNA: TGTGCCAGCAGTAGGGACAGACAAGAGACCCAGTACTTC. This sequence encodes CASSRDRQETQYF.

The chain carries TRBV18 and TRBJ1-4; 9 bases fit TRBD1. Trimming removed 2 bases from V and 5 bases from J; junction bases left unmatched: 3. This CDR3 contains 15 residues. The germline V gene encodes CDR1 KGHSH and CDR2 LQKENI. This CDR3 is CASSPSTGGNEKLFF. Here the CDR3 DNA reads TGTGCCAGCTCACCATCGACAGGGGGAAATGAAAAACTGTTTTTT. The variable domain in full, completed from reference TRBV18 and TRBJ1-4, reads NAGVMQNPRHLVRRRGQEARLRCSPMKGHSHVYWYRQLPEEGLKFMVYLQKENIIDESGMPKERFSAEFPKEGPSILRIQQVVRGDSAAYFCASSPSTGGNEKLFFGSGTQLSVL.

V gene TRBV27 combines with J gene TRBJ1-1, with 7 positions matching TRBD1. CDR1 and CDR2 (germline): MNHEY, SMNVEV (reference sequence). The CDR3 contains 15 residues. J was trimmed by 5 bases and V by 0 bases; bases with no gene match: 6. The CDR3 nucleotides are TGTGCCAGCAGTTTATCGAAGGCAGGGGGGACTGAAGCTTTCTTT. It yields the protein CASSLSKAGGTEAFF.

This clone was seen a single time. The gene calls are TRBV9 and TRBJ2-7; maybe TRBD2 (6 bases). CDR3 size: 14 residues. The ends were cut back, 4 bases at V and 2 bases at J, with 13 bases in the middle. Germline V gives CDR1 SGDLS, CDR2 YYNGEE. The CDR3 spells CASSIAGTAYEQYF. The CDR3 nucleotides are TGTGCCAGCAGCATCGCCGGGACTGCCTACGAGCAGTACTTC. The variable domain in full, with the rest retrieved from reference TRBV9 and TRBJ2-7, is DSGVTQTPKHLITATGQRVTLRCSPRSGDLSVYWYQQSLDQGLQFLIQYYNGEERAKGNILERFSAQQFPDLHSELNLSSLELGDSALYFCASSIAGTAYEQYFGPGTRLTVT.

The chain has TRBV6-5 and TRBJ2-3; 10 nucleotides line up with TRBD1. J gave up 5 bases and V 7 bases, and 3 bases lay outside the gene matches. The CDR3 extends over 13 amino acids. Germline-derived CDR1 and CDR2 are MNHEY and SVGAGI. DNA of the CDR3: TGTGCCAGCATGGGACAGGGGCTAGATACGCAGTATTTT. It codes for CASMGQGLDTQYF.

This rearrangement joins TRBV7-9 to TRBJ2-1; 11 bases are a match to TRBD2. The CDR3 runs to 15 residues. Germline CDR1 and CDR2: SEHNR and FQNEAQ (reference sequence). Trimming cost V 3 bases and J 8 bases; bases outside gene matches: 6. DNA of the CDR3: TGTGCCAGCAGCTTCGTAGCGGGAGGGAGAGATGAGCAGTTCTTC. It yields the protein CASSFVAGGRDEQFF.

The V gene is TRBV5-4, the J gene TRBJ1-3, with 9 bases fitting TRBD1. Germline assignment: CDR1 SGHNT and CDR2 YYREEE (reference sequence). V dropped 0 bases and J dropped 4; count of bases not matched to a gene: 2. The CDR3 contains 15 residues. Here the CDR3 reads CASSLAGTGGNTIYF. The CDR3 DNA reads as TGTGCCAGCAGCTTGGCCGGGACAGGGGGAAACACCATATATTTT.

This chain links TRBV2 with TRBJ2-5; 10 nucleotides align to TRBD1. The V gene end was trimmed by 8 bases and the J gene end by 4 bases; junction bases not matched to a gene: 1. This CDR3 is 12 amino acids long. The germline V gene has CDR1 SNHLY and CDR2 FYNNEI. The CDR3 DNA sequence: TGTGCCAGCGACAGGGGGCCAGAGACCCAGTACTTC. Translating it yields CASDRGPETQYF. Full variable domain (outside the CDR3, taken from reference TRBV2 and TRBJ2-5): EPEVTQTPSHQVTQMGQEVILRCVPISNHLYFYWYRQILGQKVEFLVSFYNNEISEKSEIFDDQFSVERPDGSNFTLKIRSTKLEDSAMYFCASDRGPETQYFGPGTRLLVL.

V usage is TRBV5-8 and J usage is TRBJ1-1; D ambiguous. Trimming stripped 7 bases from V and 2 bases from J, with 15 bases between. Germline V gives CDR1 SGHTS, CDR2 YDEGEE. The CDR3 consists of 14 residues. The CDR3 sequence is CASRPGGPNTEAFF. CDR3 nucleotides: TGTGCCAGCCGCCCGGGAGGCCCCAACACTGAAGCTTTCTTT. Full variable domain (remainder filled in from reference TRBV5-8 and TRBJ1-1): EAGVTQSPTHLIKTRGQQATLRCSPISGHTSVYWYQQALGLGLQFLLWYDEGEERNRGNFPPRFSGRQFPNYSSELNVNALELEDSALYLCASRPGGPNTEAFFGQGTRLTVV.

This chain joins TRBV28 and TRBJ1-5; 8 bases agree with TRBD1. After removal of 5 bases from V and 1 base from J, the junction contained 1 base not matched to a gene. Per germline, CDR1 MDHEN and CDR2 SYDVKM. The CDR3 is 14 residues long. The CDR3 DNA follows: TGTGCCAGCAGTAGACAGGGGAGCAATCAGCCCCAGCATTTT. This codes for CASSRQGSNQPQHF. Together with reference TRBV28 and TRBJ1-5, the CDR3 gives the full variable domain: DVKVTQSSRYLVKRTGEKVFLECVQDMDHENMFWYRQDPGLGLRLIYFSYDVKMKEKGDIPEGYSVSREKKERFSLILESASTNQTSMYLCASSRQGSNQPQHFGDGTRLSIL.

The chain recombines TRBV27 with TRBJ2-5, with 8 bases aligning to TRBD2. V lost 5 bases to trimming and J lost 4 bases; unmatched junction nucleotides: 3. Looked up from germline, CDR1 is MNHEY and CDR2 is SMNVEV (reference sequence). CDR3 size: 13 residues. The chain's CDR3 is CASSPGLGETQYF. The CDR3 DNA sequence: TGTGCCAGCAGTCCGGGACTAGGAGAGACCCAGTACTTC.

The genes are TRBV7-9 and TRBJ2-5, with D possibly TRBD2 on 6 matching bases. With 1 base removed from V and 3 bases from J, the gap between germline ends came to 9 bases. Per the germline V gene, CDR1 is SEHNR and CDR2 is FQNEAQ (reference sequence). The CDR3 length is 14 residues. CDR3 region: CASSLGDLEETQYF. The CDR3 region has the DNA TGTGCCAGCAGCTTAGGGGACTTAGAAGAGACCCAGTACTTC.

The chain employs TRBV5-1 and TRBJ2-7, with TRBD1 matching over 7 bases. Germline V CDR1 and CDR2: SGHRS, YFSETQ. Unmatched junction bases numbered 35, after V lost 6 bases and J lost 8 bases. CDR3 length: 21 amino acids. The CDR3 here is CASTGTVAGDVGIPSLRKQYF. In nucleotides, the CDR3 is TGCGCCAGCACCGGGACAGTGGCGGGCGACGTGGGGATTCCCTCCCTACGAAAGCAGTACTTC.

The chain recombines TRBV5-1 with TRBJ1-1; 9 nucleotides align to TRBD1. J lost 4 bases, V lost 3 bases, and 7 bases had no gene match. Germline V gene lookup returns CDR1 SGHRS and CDR2 YFSETQ. CDR3 length: 15 residues. The CDR3 DNA sequence: TGCGCCAGCAGCTCATACAGGGGGCTAGGCACTGAAGCTTTCTTT. Protein: CASSSYRGLGTEAFF. Full variable domain (outside the CDR3, taken from reference TRBV5-1 and TRBJ1-1): KAGVTQTPRYLIKTRGQQVTLSCSPISGHRSVSWYQQTPGQGLQFLFEYFSETQRNKGNFPGRFSGRQFSNSRSEMNVSTLELGDSALYLCASSSYRGLGTEAFFGQGTRLTVV.

This clone was observed a handful of times. The chain combines TRBV4-2 with TRBJ2-1, with TRBD2 matching 9 bases. CDR1 is LGHNA and CDR2 is YNFKEQ in the germline V gene. V trimming: 0 bases; J trimming: 2 bases; junction bases outside the gene matches: 5. The CDR3 is made up of 17 amino acids. CDR3 nucleotide sequence: TGTGCCAGCAGCCAAGATATGGCGGGAGGGCCCTACAATGAGCAGTTCTTC. Its translation: CASSQDMAGGPYNEQFF.

The chain joins TRBV6-5 to TRBJ2-5; tentative D call: TRBD2 (6 bases). V was shortened by 4 bases and J by 5 bases, with 14 bases between the two germline ends. Germline loops: CDR1 MNHEY, CDR2 SVGAGI. This CDR3 has 14 residues. The CDR3 nucleotides read TGTGCCAGCAGTTCCCTCGCGGGGACGGAGACCCAGTACTTC. Protein product: CASSSLAGTETQYF.

This chain uses TRBV27 with TRBJ1-5; 7 bases are a match to TRBD1. This CDR3 contains 14 residues. Germline V lookup: CDR1 MNHEY, CDR2 SMNVEV (reference sequence). J was trimmed by 4 bases and V by 5 bases; bases with no gene match: 5. The CDR3 here is CASSRTGVNQPQHF. The CDR3 nucleotides are TGTGCCAGCAGTCGAACAGGGGTAAATCAGCCCCAGCATTTT.

This clone has ten or more counts. The J gene is TRBJ2-7, the V gene TRBV2; 8 bases are shared with TRBD1. CDR1 is SNHLY and CDR2 is FYNNEI in the germline V gene. The CDR3 runs 11 residues. V trimming: 6 bases; J trimming: 5 bases; junction bases outside the gene matches: 0. CDR3 coding DNA: TGTGCCAGCAGGGACAGGGACGAGCAGTACTTC. Translated, it gives CASRDRDEQYF.

The V gene is TRBV5-6, the J gene TRBJ2-7; D is uncertain. Looked up from germline, CDR1 is SGHDT and CDR2 is YYEEEE. Between the trimmed V and J ends, which lost 0 bases and 0 bases, there was a span of 7 bases. This CDR3 has 14 residues. The CDR3, as DNA: TGTGCCAGCAGCTTGGTAGAGAGCTCCTACGAGCAGTACTTC. It codes for CASSLVESSYEQYF.

The chain carries TRBV5-6 and TRBJ2-1; 11 bases agree with TRBD2. V gave up 0 bases and J gave up 8 bases; unmatched junction bases: 7. The germline CDR1 and CDR2 sequences are SGHDT and YYEEEE. The CDR3 length is 16 residues. In nucleotides, the CDR3 is TGTGCCAGCAGCTTGGTGGGTAGCGGGGGGGCCGATGAGCAGTTCTTC. This sequence encodes CASSLVGSGGADEQFF.

V and J are TRBV29-1 and TRBJ1-2, with D possibly being TRBD1 (5 bases). Trimming took 8 bases from V and 0 from J, leaving 19 bases between them. The CDR3 is made up of 15 amino acids. CDR1 is SQVTM, CDR2 ANQGSEA, per germline. CDR3: CSTSGGSPTNYGYTF. CDR3 sequence (DNA): TGCAGCACCTCCGGGGGGTCCCCTACTAACTATGGCTACACCTTC.

This chain joins TRBV30 and TRBJ2-7; maybe TRBD2 (6 bases). Germline V gives CDR1 GTSNPN, CDR2 SVGIG (reference sequence). This CDR3 has 12 amino acids. Trimming cost V 0 bases and J 6 bases, with 9 bases left between them. CDR3 amino acids: CAWSVGGLEQYF. CDR3 DNA sequence: TGTGCCTGGAGTGTGGGGGGACTCGAGCAGTACTTC.

The chain links TRBV7-3 to TRBJ2-1, with D perhaps matching TRBD1 (5 bases). Per the germline V gene, CDR1 is SGHTA and CDR2 is FQGTGA. This CDR3 spans 13 amino acids. Trimming pared 1 base from V and 5 bases from J, leaving 6 bases between. The DNA of the CDR3 is TGTGCCAGCAGCTTAATGGGGCACAATGAGCAGTTCTTC. Encoded protein: CASSLMGHNEQFF.